What follows are 3 T cell receptor beta chains derived from one specimen sequenced in a study of OX40 agonist ivuxolimab in advanced cancers. Produced via immunoSEQ multiplex PCR; TCRdb's table is partial and in-frame only. The table records 70,000 or so clones, less than 90% of them present only once. The material was CD4+ or CD8+ T cells sorted from blood, obtained in a trial of the OX40 agonist ivuxolimab. Source of these receptors: an adult with an advanced solid tumor such as melanoma, head and neck, liver or kidney cancer.

This clone was observed once. The V and J genes are TRBV30 and TRBJ2-7, with D maybe TRBD1 (6 bases). The CDR3 loop spans 14 amino acids. Germline V gene lookup returns CDR1 GTSNPN and CDR2 SVGIG (reference sequence). Trimming left V 3 bases short and J 0 bases short, with 12 bases between. DNA of the CDR3: TGTGCCTGGAGCAGGGGCAGAAGCTCCTACGAGCAGTACTTC. This codes for CAWSRGRSSYEQYF.

J is TRBJ1-4 and V is TRBV28, with 8 positions matching TRBD1. The CDR3 length is 13 residues. Germline CDR1 is MDHEN and CDR2 is SYDVKM. V shed 6 bases, J shed 6 bases, and the junction held 3 bases outside the gene matches. The CDR3 DNA reads TGTGCCAGCAGCTCAGGGGGCTATGAAAAACTGTTTTTT. Translating it yields CASSSGGYEKLFF.

This clone came up once. The chain links TRBV29-1 to TRBJ2-3; a weak D match, TRBD1 (6 bases). Trimming left V 5 bases short and J 5 bases short, with 17 bases between. The germline CDR1 and CDR2 sequences are SQVTM and ANQGSEA. The CDR3 has 14 amino acids. DNA for the CDR3: TGCAGCGTTTCATACGGGACACGCGGAGATACGCAGTATTTT. Amino acid sequence: CSVSYGTRGDTQYF.